The next 20 T cell receptor beta chains were all read from a single sample in a study of T cells in Graves' hyperthyroidism and ophthalmopathy. Using RNA transcripts as the source, TCR beta CDR3 regions were amplified. The TCR CDR3 first-round RT-PCR relied on the HTBI primer set. TCRdb called the multiplex PCR reads again in MiXCR, with one record for every CDR3 protein. The sample carries roughly 420,000 distinct CDR3 sequences, around 14% recorded once. Material for sequencing was blood. Receptor source: a woman between 18 and 29 years old with Graves' hyperthyroidism.

This clonotype was counted at least ten times. V usage is TRBV9 and J usage is TRBJ1-1, with D unclear. The germline V gene encodes CDR1 SGDLS and CDR2 YYNGEE. The V gene lost 0 bases and the J gene lost 4 bases, with 7 bases spanning the gap. This CDR3 is 13 amino acids long. CDR3 loop: CASSVGKSTEAFF. The CDR3 bases are TGTGCCAGCAGCGTAGGTAAGAGCACTGAAGCTTTCTTT. The full variable domain, rest sourced from reference TRBV9 and TRBJ1-1, is DSGVTQTPKHLITATGQRVTLRCSPRSGDLSVYWYQQSLDQGLQFLIQYYNGEERAKGNILERFSAQQFPDLHSELNLSSLELGDSALYFCASSVGKSTEAFFGQGTRLTVV.

This clonotype was counted many times. V gene TRBV5-4 combines with J gene TRBJ2-7; 10 bases align to TRBD2. Per germline, CDR1 SGHNT and CDR2 YYREEE (reference sequence). CDR3 length equals 15 residues. J lost 0 bases, V lost 4 bases, and 4 bases had no gene match. The CDR3 loop reads CASSLERGGSYEQYF. In DNA, the CDR3 is TGTGCCAGCAGCCTAGAGCGGGGGGGCTCCTACGAGCAGTACTTC.

J is TRBJ2-1 and V is TRBV28; 11 bases are a match to TRBD2. The germline gives CDR1 MDHEN, CDR2 SYDVKM. V was pared by 3 bases and J by 9 bases, with 7 bases of the junction left unmatched. The CDR3 length is 15 residues. The CDR3 region is CASSLTSGKGGEQFF. The CDR3 DNA is TGTGCCAGCAGTTTGACTAGCGGGAAAGGCGGTGAGCAGTTCTTC.

This clonotype was seen many times. The rearrangement links TRBV30 to TRBJ1-2; TRBD1 matches at 7 bases. V was clipped by 4 bases and J by 8 bases; unmatched bases: 13. Germline assignment: CDR1 GTSNPN and CDR2 SVGIG (reference sequence). The CDR3 consists of 14 residues. This CDR3 reads CAWIRTDRVEGYTF. The CDR3 bases are TGTGCCTGGATTCGCACCGACAGGGTGGAGGGCTACACCTTC.

The CDR3 DNA sequence: TGTGCCAGCAGTAAGGACCCAAACATTCAGTACTTC. As protein: CASSKDPNIQYF. This sequence joins TRBV13 and TRBJ2-4; D is unclear. From germline, CDR1 is PRHDT and CDR2 FYEKMQ (reference sequence). The CDR3 length is 12 residues. The V end lost 6 bases, the J end lost 6 bases, and 9 bases lay between the germline ends.

The V gene is TRBV19, the J gene TRBJ2-7; D is undetermined. Trimming stripped 4 bases from V and 0 bases from J, with 13 bases between. Germline assignment: CDR1 LNHDA and CDR2 SQIVND (reference sequence). This CDR3 has 15 residues. The DNA of the CDR3 is TGTGCCAGTAGTACCGGTGACGCCCGCTCCTACGAGCAGTACTTC. The encoded protein is CASSTGDARSYEQYF.

This clonotype was seen many times. The chain joins TRBV3-1 to TRBJ2-1; 9 nucleotides match TRBD2. This CDR3 contains 15 residues. Germline CDR1 LGHDT, CDR2 YNNKEL (reference sequence). V was pared by 1 base and J by 7 bases, with 5 bases of the junction left unmatched. CDR3 in amino acids: CASSQVLAGTNEQFF. CDR3 in DNA: TGTGCCAGCAGCCAAGTTCTAGCGGGGACGAATGAGCAGTTCTTC.

In this sample, this clonotype turned up a few times. The chain joins TRBV7-9 to TRBJ1-1; D might be TRBD1 (5 bases). V was shortened by 0 bases and J by 4 bases, with 6 bases between the two germline ends. CDR3 length equals 13 residues. CDR1 and CDR2 from the germline V gene are SEHNR and FQNEAQ (reference sequence). The CDR3 loop is CASSLAGTTEAFF. DNA for the CDR3: TGTGCCAGCAGCTTAGCAGGGACCACTGAAGCTTTCTTT.

The rearrangement links TRBV9 to TRBJ2-3, with D perhaps matching TRBD1 (5 bases). This CDR3 has 15 amino acids. The germline V and J ends were trimmed by 2 bases and 3 bases, with 13 bases remaining between them. Germline V gene sequence: CDR1 SGDLS, CDR2 YYNGEE. Written as DNA, the CDR3 is TGTGCCAGCAGCGTCAGCTCTCAGGGAACAGATACGCAGTATTTT. Protein sequence: CASSVSSQGTDTQYF. Based on the CDR3 plus reference TRBV9 and TRBJ2-3, the full variable domain is DSGVTQTPKHLITATGQRVTLRCSPRSGDLSVYWYQQSLDQGLQFLIQYYNGEERAKGNILERFSAQQFPDLHSELNLSSLELGDSALYFCASSVSSQGTDTQYFGPGTRLTVL.

V is TRBV7-2 and J is TRBJ2-1, with D uncertain. This CDR3 region has 15 residues. Deletions cut 2 bases from V and 0 bases from J, with 8 bases between. Germline CDR1 reads SGHTA; CDR2 reads FQGNSA. CDR3 region: CASSLLVSSYNEQFF. The CDR3 DNA reads as TGTGCCAGCAGCTTACTAGTGAGCTCCTACAATGAGCAGTTCTTC.

The rearrangement uses TRBV5-1 and TRBJ2-2; 8 nucleotides agree with TRBD1. The length of the CDR3 is 15 residues. The germline V gene encodes CDR1 SGHRS and CDR2 YFSETQ. Losses at the gene ends were 5 bases for V and 3 bases for J; bases not matched to a gene: 6. The DNA for the CDR3 is TGCGCCAGCAGTCCCAGGGGGCGGGACACCGGGGAGCTGTTTTTT. Protein product: CASSPRGRDTGELFF.

Many counts were recorded for this clonotype. V and J are TRBV2 and TRBJ2-5; tentatively, D is TRBD2 (6 bases). In germline, CDR1 is SNHLY, CDR2 FYNNEI. The CDR3 spans 13 residues. V lost 7 bases to trimming and J lost 5 bases, with 14 bases between them. The chain's CDR3 is CASTIGTGETQYF. The DNA for the CDR3 is TGTGCCAGCACCATCGGGACTGGGGAGACCCAGTACTTC.

This clonotype came up many times. The rearrangement uses TRBV10-3 and TRBJ2-7; D gene unclear. V lost 2 bases and J lost 7, with 15 bases in between. Germline V gives CDR1 ENHRY, CDR2 SYGVKD. The CDR3 is 14 amino acids. The CDR3 protein is CAISEAKASQEQYF. As DNA, the CDR3 is TGTGCCATCAGTGAGGCGAAAGCGTCTCAGGAGCAGTACTTC.

This clonotype showed up many times. The chain uses TRBV20-1 and TRBJ2-1; weak D call: TRBD1 (5 bases). The CDR3 has 14 residues. Germline V lookup: CDR1 DFQATT, CDR2 SNEGSKA (reference sequence). The V gene lost 0 bases and the J gene lost 2 bases, with 8 bases spanning the gap. The CDR3 bases are TGCAGTGCTAGAGATCGACAGACCTACAATGAGCAGTTCTTC. The encoded protein is CSARDRQTYNEQFF.

This clonotype was detected many times. The chain recombines TRBV6-1 with TRBJ1-2; D is perhaps TRBD1 (5 bases). V dropped 6 bases and J dropped 2 bases, with 13 bases sitting between them. Germline loops: CDR1 MNHNS, CDR2 SASEGT. This CDR3 is 14 amino acids long. The CDR3 DNA reads as TGTGCCAGCAGAAGTTCGACAGAGAACTATGGCTACACCTTC. This gives the protein CASRSSTENYGYTF.

This clonotype has ten or more counts. The chain carries TRBV14 and TRBJ2-1; 11 nucleotides agree with TRBD2. The junction had 1 base not matched to a gene; V was cut back by 5 bases and J by 4 bases. The CDR3 extends over 14 amino acids. The germline V gene encodes CDR1 SGHDN and CDR2 FVKESK. The CDR3 region has the DNA TGTGCCAGCAGCGGACTAGCGGGTTACAATGAGCAGTTCTTC. Its protein is CASSGLAGYNEQFF.

This clonotype appeared a few times. This chain connects TRBV6-6 to TRBJ2-4; TRBD1 matches 10 bases. In germline, CDR1 is MNHNY, CDR2 SVGAGI (reference sequence). Trimming removed 2 bases from V and 2 bases from J; junction bases left unmatched: 12. The CDR3 is made up of 19 amino acids. CDR3 in amino acids: CASSYVLTGGAGTKNIQYF. The CDR3 nucleotides are TGTGCCAGCAGTTACGTTCTGACAGGGGGCGCGGGAACCAAAAACATTCAGTACTTC.

In its sample, this clonotype was seen a few times. The rearrangement uses TRBV5-1 and TRBJ2-5, with 9 bases lining up with TRBD2. The ends lost 0 bases at V and 2 bases at J; junction bases unmatched: 8. Germline-derived CDR1 and CDR2 are SGHRS and YFSETQ. The CDR3 is made up of 17 amino acids. The CDR3 is CASSLGVVAGDQETQYF. The DNA for the CDR3 is TGCGCCAGCAGCTTGGGGGTGGTAGCGGGAGATCAAGAGACCCAGTACTTC.

This chain joins TRBV5-1 and TRBJ1-5; D uncertain. Trimming took off 4 bases at V and 3 bases at J, with 8 bases between the two ends. The CDR3 runs to 13 residues. Germline values: CDR1 SGHRS, CDR2 YFSETQ. CDR3 coding DNA: TGCGCCAGCAGCGGGAACGTCAATCAGCCCCAGCATTTT. Amino acid sequence: CASSGNVNQPQHF.

This clonotype appeared many times. The genes are TRBV11-2 and TRBJ2-1; TRBD2 matches 8 bases. CDR3 length: 16 amino acids. V lost 5 bases to trimming and J lost 0 bases; unmatched junction nucleotides: 6. CDR1 and CDR2 from the germline V gene are SGHAT and FQNNGV. The CDR3 loop reads CASSLGAGGSYNEQFF. CDR3 nucleotides: TGTGCCAGCAGCCTGGGCGCGGGAGGCTCCTACAATGAGCAGTTCTTC.